The rows below give T cell receptor beta chains drawn from one sample of a study of blood T cell repertoires in COVID-19. Libraries were prepared by immunoSEQ multiplex PCR; TCRdb keeps only in-frame clonotypes and omits some of them. The sample lists 240,000 or so clones, roughly 80% seen once, with around 3.4% in the top ten. The material sequenced was peripheral blood. These receptors were taken from a woman aged 18-29 years with acute or convalescent COVID-19. Both conserved end residues are part of each CDR3. The order of the fields is clone size, V gene, J gene, D gene, CDR3 protein, CDR3 DNA. The D gene is left open where the match is weak. Clone size is given for some rows only: seen once, a few or many times, or a class if the clone is expanded.

NA	TRBV6-6	TRBJ2-1	TRBD2	CASNQLATFYNEQFF	TGTGCCAGCAATCAACTAGCGACCTTCTACAATGAGCAGTTCTTC
NA	TRBV5-1	TRBJ1-3	TRBD1	CASSPRTGSGNTIYF	TGCGCCAGCAGCCCCCGGACAGGGTCTGGAAACACCATATATTTT
NA	TRBV27	TRBJ2-2	NA	CASSLRSRQGSNTGELFF	TGTGCCAGCAGTTTAAGATCGCGCCAGGGCTCGAACACCGGGGAGCTGTTTTTT
NA	TRBV5-6	TRBJ1-2	NA	CASSYGQGYYGYTF	TGTGCCAGCAGCTATGGCCAGGGATACTATGGCTACACCTTC
NA	TRBV10-3	TRBJ1-2	TRBD1	CAISESGTGVVYGYTF	TGTGCCATCAGTGAGTCGGGGACAGGGGTCGTCTATGGCTACACCTTC
NA	TRBV7-2	TRBJ2-1	TRBD1	CASSFLGQGRNEQFF	TGTGCCAGCAGCTTCCTGGGACAGGGGAGGAATGAGCAGTTCTTC
NA	TRBV6-6	TRBJ2-7	TRBD2	CASSYGLASGAYEQYF	TGTGCCAGCAGTTACGGATTAGCTAGCGGTGCCTACGAGCAGTACTTC
NA	TRBV10-3	TRBJ1-2	NA	CAISRTDYGYTF	TGTGCCATCAGCAGGACAGACTATGGCTACACCTTC
NA	TRBV13	TRBJ2-5	NA	CASSWGGGNQETQYF	TGTGCCAGCAGCTGGGGAGGGGGTAACCAAGAGACCCAGTACTTC
NA	TRBV5-4	TRBJ2-3	NA	CASSLDSPISTDTQYF	TGTGCCAGCAGCTTGGACAGCCCCATTAGCACAGATACGCAGTATTTT
NA	TRBV30	TRBJ2-1	TRBD2	CAWSGLSGSFYEQFF	TGTGCCTGGAGTGGGCTAAGCGGGAGTTTCTATGAGCAGTTCTTC
once	TRBV20-1	TRBJ2-1	TRBD2	CSASFGGRVDEQFF	TGCAGTGCTAGTTTCGGCGGGAGGGTCGATGAGCAGTTCTTC
NA	TRBV19	TRBJ1-2	NA	CASSTGGSAGYGYTF	TGTGCCAGTAGTACCGGGGGGTCTGCTGGCTATGGCTACACCTTC
NA	TRBV18	TRBJ1-1	TRBD1	CASSQDRERTEAFF	TGTGCCAGCTCACAAGACAGGGAACGAACTGAAGCTTTCTTT
NA	TRBV3-1/TRBV3-2	TRBJ1-4	NA	CASSQSGQGGEKLFF	TGTGCCAGCAGCCAATCCGGTCAGGGTGGCGAAAAACTGTTTTTT
NA	TRBV6-2/TRBV6-3	TRBJ2-7	TRBD1	CASSRQGLGEQYF	TGTGCCAGCAGTCGACAGGGCCTAGGCGAGCAGTACTTC
NA	TRBV25-1	TRBJ2-1	NA	CASSGQNRDEQFF	TGTGCCAGCAGTGGACAAAACAGGGACGAGCAGTTCTTC